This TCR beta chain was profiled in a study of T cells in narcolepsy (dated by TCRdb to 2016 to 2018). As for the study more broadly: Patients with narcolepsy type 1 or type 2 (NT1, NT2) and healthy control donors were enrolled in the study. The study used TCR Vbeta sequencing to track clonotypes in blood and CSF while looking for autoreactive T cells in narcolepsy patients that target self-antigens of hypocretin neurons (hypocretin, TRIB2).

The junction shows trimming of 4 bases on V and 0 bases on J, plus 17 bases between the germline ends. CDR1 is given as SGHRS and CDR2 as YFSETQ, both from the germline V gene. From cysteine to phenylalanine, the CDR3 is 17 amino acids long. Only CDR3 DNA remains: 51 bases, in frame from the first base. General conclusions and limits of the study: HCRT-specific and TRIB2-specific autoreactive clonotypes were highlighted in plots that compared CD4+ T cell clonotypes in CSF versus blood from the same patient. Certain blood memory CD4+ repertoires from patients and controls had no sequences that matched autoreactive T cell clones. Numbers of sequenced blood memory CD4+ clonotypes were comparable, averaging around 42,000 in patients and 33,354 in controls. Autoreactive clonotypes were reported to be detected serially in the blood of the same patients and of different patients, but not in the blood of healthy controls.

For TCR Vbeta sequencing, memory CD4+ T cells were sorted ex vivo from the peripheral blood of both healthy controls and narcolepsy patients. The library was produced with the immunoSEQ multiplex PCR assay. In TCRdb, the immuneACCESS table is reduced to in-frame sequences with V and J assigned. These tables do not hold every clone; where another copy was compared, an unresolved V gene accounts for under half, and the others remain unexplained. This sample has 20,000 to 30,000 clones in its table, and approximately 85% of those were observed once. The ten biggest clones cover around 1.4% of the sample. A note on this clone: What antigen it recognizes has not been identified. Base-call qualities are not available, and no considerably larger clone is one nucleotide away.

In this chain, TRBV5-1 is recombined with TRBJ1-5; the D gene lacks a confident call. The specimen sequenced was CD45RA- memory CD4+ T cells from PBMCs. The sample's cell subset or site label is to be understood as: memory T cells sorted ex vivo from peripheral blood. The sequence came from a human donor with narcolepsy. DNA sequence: TGCGCCAGCAGCCCGTCGGGGAGTTTTGATAGCAATCAGCCCCAGCATTTT. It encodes CASSPSGSFDSNQPQHF.